The T cell receptor (beta chain) described here comes from a study of control samples from healthy donors and cancer patients. Sequenced by immunoSEQ multiplex PCR; TCRdb stores in-frame clones only, minus some. The table records 55,000 to 65,000 clones, about 90% of them present only once. The CDR3 spans 16 residues. Trimming pared 1 base from V and 4 bases from J, leaving 16 bases between. Looked up from germline, CDR1 is KGHSH and CDR2 is LQKENI. The chain recombines TRBV18 with TRBJ1-1; D is perhaps TRBD1 (5 bases). The sequencing input was PBMCs. The clonotype originates from a woman aged 60 to 75 with lung cancer. This chain's CDR3 is CASSPQGPNLGTEAFF. The CDR3 bases are TGTGCCAGCTCACCACAGGGGCCGAACTTAGGCACTGAAGCTTTCTTT.